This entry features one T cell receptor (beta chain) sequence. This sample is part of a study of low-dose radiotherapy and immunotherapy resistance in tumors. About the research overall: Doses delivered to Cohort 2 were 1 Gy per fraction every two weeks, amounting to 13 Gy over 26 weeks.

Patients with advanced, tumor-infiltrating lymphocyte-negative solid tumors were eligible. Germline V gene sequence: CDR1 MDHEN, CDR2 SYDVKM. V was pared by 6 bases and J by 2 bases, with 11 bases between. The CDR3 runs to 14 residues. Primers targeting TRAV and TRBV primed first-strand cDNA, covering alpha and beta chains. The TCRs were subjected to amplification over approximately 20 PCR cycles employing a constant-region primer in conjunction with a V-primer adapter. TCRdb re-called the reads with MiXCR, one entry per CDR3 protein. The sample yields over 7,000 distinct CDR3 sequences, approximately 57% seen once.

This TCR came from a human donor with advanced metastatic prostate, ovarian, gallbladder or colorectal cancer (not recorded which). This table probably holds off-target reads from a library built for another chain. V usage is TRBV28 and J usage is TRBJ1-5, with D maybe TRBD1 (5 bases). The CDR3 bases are TGTGCCAGCAGCCGGGGCGACGGCAATCAGCCCCAGCATTTT. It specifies CASSRGDGNQPQHF.